Described below is a single T cell receptor beta chain sequence and its context. Its antigen is as yet unknown. These data originate in a study of cytomegalovirus exposure and HLA in healthy donors. Findings and limits, study-wide: Earlier analysis looked at TCR beta V segments, and most were productive about 87% or about 30% of the time. Researchers catalogued about 150 TCR beta chains as cytomegalovirus-associated. Later analysis identified 16,000 or so TCR beta sequences associated with HLA alleles, using a false discovery rate threshold of 0.05. Sequencing likely caused a cluster of highly shared sequence variants.

Primers for the PCR totalled 60 Vbeta and 13 Jbeta. Assay used: immunoSEQ multiplex PCR; TCRdb lists only in-frame clones, some missing. The table shows about 160,000 clones, with around 80% occurring only once. V lost 1 base to trimming and J lost 4 bases, with 17 bases between them. The CDR3 spans 16 residues. CDR1 and CDR2 (germline): SGHDT, YYEEEE. What was sequenced was PBMCs. V gene TRBV5-6 combines with J gene TRBJ2-5, with D possibly matching TRBD2 (6 bases). The sequence was collected from a man between 40 and 49 years old in good health and CMV-seronegative. The CDR3 loop is CASSLRDGGARETQYF. The DNA of the CDR3 is TGTGCCAGCAGCTTGAGGGATGGCGGGGCGCGAGAGACCCAGTACTTC.